The text below deals with one TCR beta chain. Trimming shortened V by 7 bases and J by 5 bases, and 19 bases separated the two germline ends. The CDR3 is 15 residues long. Per the germline V gene, CDR1 is KGHDR and CDR2 is SFDVKD. These data originate in a study of blood T cell repertoires in COVID-19. Study at large: Sources were T cells, B-cell-depleted T cells, or PBMCs; the material itself was cDNA or gDNA.

The protocol was immunoSEQ multiplex PCR, while the TCRdb copy is restricted to in-frame clones and leaves out a portion. The profile shows a few hundred thousand clones, around nine tenths of them singletons. The sequenced sample was peripheral blood. The rearrangement joins TRBV24-1 to TRBJ1-1; D might be TRBD1 (6 bases). This receptor was identified in a woman between 70 and 85 years old with active or convalescent COVID-19. CDR3 DNA sequence: TGTGCCACCAGCTGGGGGGGTGGGGGCACTACTGAAGCTTTCTTT. It encodes CATSWGGGGTTEAFF.